A single sample is the source of the 17 T cell receptor beta chains below, sequenced in a study of blood T cell repertoires in COVID-19. The data were produced by immunoSEQ multiplex PCR, yet TCRdb's version contains in-frame clones alone and is incomplete. In the table there are 99,000 or so clones, 84% of which are singletons. Sequenced sample: peripheral blood. The receptors here all came from a man between 65 and 79 years old with active or convalescent COVID-19.

The V call is TRBV29-1, the J call TRBJ2-7; D unresolved. Germline V CDR1 and CDR2: SQVTM, ANQGSEA. The length of the CDR3 is 11 residues. Trimming left V 2 bases short and J 1 base short, with 3 bases between. In nucleotides, the CDR3 is TGCAGCGTTGAACAGTCCTACGAGCAGTACTTC. Translated, it gives CSVEQSYEQYF.

This chain uses TRBV7-2 with TRBJ2-1; 9 bases are a match to TRBD2. The germline gives CDR1 SGHTA, CDR2 FQGNSA. The ends lost 6 bases at V and 7 bases at J; junction bases unmatched: 13. The CDR3 is 16 amino acids. In nucleotides, the CDR3 is TGTGCCAGCAGTGCTGTGGCTAGCGGGGTTCGTAATGAGCAGTTCTTC. Amino acid sequence: CASSAVASGVRNEQFF.

This clone has a single count. This chain connects TRBV5-1 to TRBJ1-5, with D perhaps matching TRBD1 (5 bases). V lost 2 bases to trimming and J lost 4 bases, with 13 bases between them. CDR1 and CDR2 from the germline V gene are SGHRS and YFSETQ. This CDR3 has 15 amino acids. The CDR3 here is CASSLEGARNQPQHF. CDR3 coding DNA: TGCGCCAGCAGCTTAGAAGGGGCGCGTAATCAGCCCCAGCATTTT. Full variable domain (rest looked up from reference TRBV5-1 and TRBJ1-5): KAGVTQTPRYLIKTRGQQVTLSCSPISGHRSVSWYQQTPGQGLQFLFEYFSETQRNKGNFPGRFSGRQFSNSRSEMNVSTLELGDSALYLCASSLEGARNQPQHFGDGTRLSIL.

Points on this clone: The junction departs from the called germline gene at one end, perhaps through a read error. The gene calls are TRBV28 and TRBJ1-4; TRBD1 matches 7 bases. Germline CDR1 is MDHEN and CDR2 is SYDVKM. The CDR3 has 14 amino acids. CDR3 sequence reads: CASSLSTGNEKLFF. DNA of the CDR3: TGTGCCAGCAGCTTATCGACAGGGAATGAAAAACTGTTTTTT.

The chain combines TRBV28 with TRBJ1-5; D is unclear. CDR3 length: 13 residues. Germline CDR1 is MDHEN and CDR2 is SYDVKM. V was cut by 9 bases and J by 4 bases, with 13 bases left in between. Written as DNA, the CDR3 is TGTGCCAGTTACAGAGGGTTAAATCAGCCCCAGCATTTT. Translation: CASYRGLNQPQHF.

The gene calls are TRBV3-1 (or the pseudogene TRBV3-2) and TRBJ2-7, with D perhaps matching TRBD2 (7 bases). V lost 5 bases to trimming and J lost 6 bases, with 17 bases between them. The CDR3 is 14 residues long. Germline CDR1 and CDR2: LGHDT and YNNKEL (reference sequence). CDR3 protein: CASSERGGAGEQYF. The CDR3 nucleotides are TGTGCCAGCAGCGAGAGGGGGGGAGCGGGCGAGCAGTACTTC.

J is TRBJ2-5 and V is TRBV6-5; no definite D call. Germline V gene lookup returns CDR1 MNHEY and CDR2 SVGAGI. CDR3 length: 13 residues. V lost 2 bases and J lost 5, with 9 bases in between. The CDR3 region is CASSYGVTETQYF. Here the CDR3 DNA reads TGTGCCAGCAGTTACGGAGTAACGGAGACCCAGTACTTC.

The chain is built from TRBV30 and TRBJ1-2; D gene ambiguous. The germline V and J ends were trimmed by 5 bases and 3 bases, with 16 bases remaining between them. This CDR3 is built from 14 residues. Germline CDR1 is GTSNPN and CDR2 is SVGIG (reference sequence). In DNA form, the CDR3 reads TGTGCCTGGTCCCCCGGGGAGGGATACTATGGCTACACCTTC. Amino acid sequence: CAWSPGEGYYGYTF.

This sequence joins TRBV9 and TRBJ2-7, with TRBD2 matching over 7 bases. The CDR3 is made up of 15 amino acids. The ends lost 0 bases at V and 0 bases at J; junction bases unmatched: 3. CDR1 and CDR2 from the germline V gene are SGDLS and YYNGEE. The CDR3 loop reads CASSVGGGLSYEQYF. The CDR3 DNA reads as TGTGCCAGCAGCGTAGGGGGGGGACTCTCCTACGAGCAGTACTTC.

This clone was found a few times. The CDR3: CSVVRSSGGADTQYF. For the CDR3, the DNA is TGCAGCGTAGTAAGGTCTAGCGGGGGCGCAGATACGCAGTATTTT. V and J are TRBV29-1 and TRBJ2-3; 10 bases fit TRBD2. Unmatched junction bases numbered 10, after V lost 6 bases and J lost 4 bases. Germline CDR1 reads SQVTM; CDR2 reads ANQGSEA. This CDR3 region has 15 residues.

This clone was counted a few times. The V call is TRBV30, the J call TRBJ1-1, with D unresolved. Trimming shortened V by 0 bases and J by 0 bases, and 20 bases separated the two germline ends. Germline values: CDR1 GTSNPN, CDR2 SVGIG (reference sequence). CDR3 length equals 18 residues. As DNA, the CDR3 is TGTGCCTGGAGTGTACGGGTACGGGGAAGACGCATGAACACTGAAGCTTTCTTT. Its translation is CAWSVRVRGRRMNTEAFF. Drawing the rest from reference TRBV30 and TRBJ1-1, the complete variable domain is SQTIHQWPATLVQPVGSPLSLECTVEGTSNPNLYWYRQAAGRGLQLLFYSVGIGQISSEVPQNLSASRPQDRQFILSSKKLLLSDSGFYLCAWSVRVRGRRMNTEAFFGQGTRLTVV.

This rearrangement joins TRBV19 to TRBJ1-2, with 7 nucleotides matching TRBD1. CDR1 is LNHDA, CDR2 SQIVND, per germline (reference sequence). V dropped 3 bases and J dropped 8; count of bases not matched to a gene: 9. This CDR3 has 14 amino acids. The CDR3 is CASSIEDRRYGYTF. DNA of the CDR3: TGTGCCAGTAGTATCGAGGACAGGCGGTACGGCTACACCTTC.

The chain has TRBV7-3 and TRBJ2-1; possible D gene TRBD2, 5 bases. The germline V gene encodes CDR1 SGHTA and CDR2 FQGTGA. CDR3 length: 14 amino acids. The V end lost 5 bases, the J end lost 9 bases, and 17 bases lay between the germline ends. CDR3 bases: TGTGCCAGCAGCCTCGCCCCTAGCTCGGGTGAGCAGTTCTTC. The encoded protein is CASSLAPSSGEQFF. Full variable domain (outside the CDR3, taken from reference TRBV7-3 and TRBJ2-1): GAGVSQTPSNKVTEKGKYVELRCDPISGHTALYWYRQSLGQGPEFLIYFQGTGAADDSGLPNDRFFAVRPEGSVSTLKIQRTERGDSAVYLCASSLAPSSGEQFFGPGTRLTVL.

The J gene is TRBJ2-2, the V gene TRBV6-5, with D possibly being TRBD2 (5 bases). CDR3 length: 12 amino acids. The germline gives CDR1 MNHEY, CDR2 SVGAGI. The CDR3 region has the DNA TGTGCTGAGGGTGGTTACACCGGGGAGCTGTTTTTT. Translated, it gives CAEGGYTGELFF.

The chain's CDR3 is CASSPLSSGGYTF. CDR3 sequence (DNA): TGTGCCAGCAGCCCTTTATCCTCGGGAGGCTACACCTTC. The chain employs TRBV11-1 and TRBJ1-2; D is unclear. CDR1 and CDR2 (germline): SGHAT, FQDESV (reference sequence). This CDR3 contains 13 residues. Trimming removed 5 bases at V and 8 bases at J, with 15 bases between. Drawing the rest from reference TRBV11-1 and TRBJ1-2, the complete variable domain is EAEVAQSPRYKITEKSQAVAFWCDPISGHATLYWYRQILGQGPELLVQFQDESVVDDSQLPKDRFSAERLKGVDSTLKIQPAELGDSAMYLCASSPLSSGGYTFGSGTRLTVV.

The V and J genes are TRBV11-3 and TRBJ1-1, with a possible D match to TRBD1 (5 bases). Trimming took 3 bases from V and 1 from J, leaving 9 bases between them. The CDR3 length is 14 residues. Germline CDR1 and CDR2: SGHNT and YENEEA. The CDR3 nucleotides read TGTGCCAGCAGCTTTGGAGGGGCGAACACTGAAGCTTTCTTT. It translates to CASSFGGANTEAFF.

This chain joins TRBV5-1 and TRBJ1-2, with 7 bases matching TRBD1. V was pared by 1 base and J by 2 bases, with 8 bases of the junction left unmatched. There are 16 residues in the CDR3. Germline V gives CDR1 SGHRS, CDR2 YFSETQ. The CDR3 spells CASSLTRTGANYGYTF. CDR3 DNA: TGCGCCAGCAGCTTGACTAGGACAGGAGCGAACTATGGCTACACCTTC.